What follows are 19 T cell receptor beta chains derived from one specimen sequenced in a study of T cells after yellow fever vaccination. One entry per CDR3 protein results from TCRdb running MiXCR on the 5' RACE reads. The data hold hundreds of thousands of distinct CDR3 sequences, with about 12% observed a single time. The starting material was PBMCs, obtained on the day of the yellow fever booster vaccination. The receptor source for this set is a man between 25 and 39 years old who received the YFV17D yellow fever vaccine.

The chain combines TRBV9 with TRBJ2-1; 7 nucleotides match TRBD2. J lost 7 bases, V lost 0 bases, and 13 bases had no gene match. This CDR3 is 17 amino acids long. Germline-derived CDR1 and CDR2 are SGDLS and YYNGEE. The CDR3 DNA follows: TGTGCCAGCAGCGTAGACCCCCCTAGCGGTATAAGAAATGAGCAGTTCTTC. Its protein product is CASSVDPPSGIRNEQFF.

This chain connects TRBV5-1 to TRBJ2-7, with 10 bases aligning to TRBD1. CDR3 length: 15 residues. J was trimmed by 2 bases and V by 0 bases; bases with no gene match: 2. Germline loops: CDR1 SGHRS, CDR2 YFSETQ. In DNA form, the CDR3 reads TGCGCCAGCAGCTTGGAGACAGGGGGCGCCTACGAGCAGTACTTC. Translation gives CASSLETGGAYEQYF.

In its sample, this clonotype was seen many times. The V call is TRBV28, the J call TRBJ2-7; 9 bases are shared with TRBD1. The ends lost 6 bases at V and 4 bases at J; junction bases unmatched: 10. The CDR3 has 15 residues. Germline CDR1 reads MDHEN; CDR2 reads SYDVKM. CDR3 nucleotide sequence: TGTGCCAGCAGCAGTGCCGGGACAGGGCTGTACGAGCAGTACTTC. As protein: CASSSAGTGLYEQYF.

The CDR3 loop is CASGREGSKTYGYTF. The CDR3 DNA follows: TGCGCCAGCGGTCGGGAAGGGTCAAAAACCTATGGCTACACCTTC. This rearrangement joins TRBV5-1 to TRBJ1-2; unclear D gene. The CDR3 is 15 residues long. The ends were cut back, 7 bases at V and 4 bases at J, with 20 bases in the middle. Germline V gene lookup returns CDR1 SGHRS and CDR2 YFSETQ.

Only a few counts were recorded for this clonotype. The J gene is TRBJ2-7, the V gene TRBV9; 7 bases match TRBD1. Trimming at V came to 4 bases and at J to 2 bases, leaving 9 bases not matched to a gene. Germline V CDR1 and CDR2: SGDLS, YYNGEE. CDR3 length: 15 residues. The CDR3 here is CASSPPGGLPYEQYF. DNA of the CDR3: TGTGCCAGCAGCCCACCAGGGGGTCTCCCCTACGAGCAGTACTTC.

This chain links TRBV5-1 with TRBJ1-2; D is unresolved. The V gene lost 5 bases and the J gene lost 4 bases, with 15 bases spanning the gap. Germline loops: CDR1 SGHRS, CDR2 YFSETQ. CDR3 length: 14 amino acids. The CDR3 region is CASSSQGGTYGYTF. In DNA form, the CDR3 reads TGCGCCAGCAGTTCCCAAGGCGGTACCTATGGCTACACCTTC.

This clonotype turned up a few times. This rearrangement joins TRBV29-1 to TRBJ1-2; 7 nucleotides agree with TRBD1. Looked up from germline, CDR1 is SQVTM and CDR2 is ANQGSEA. After removal of 4 bases from V and 6 bases from J, the junction contained 5 bases not matched to a gene. The CDR3 loop spans 12 amino acids. CDR3 in amino acids: CSVVQGGDGYTF. The CDR3 DNA reads TGCAGCGTTGTGCAAGGGGGCGATGGCTACACCTTC.

In regard to this clonotype: Since a much larger clone is just one base distant, this may be a read error. The rearrangement uses TRBV9 and TRBJ2-3; D is unclear. CDR3 size: 12 residues. Germline assignment: CDR1 SGDLS and CDR2 YYNGEE. The CDR3 DNA reads TGTGCCAGCAGCGCGTACACAGATATGCAGTATTTT. Translating it yields CASSAYTDMQYF.

The chain couples TRBV7-2 to TRBJ2-7; 7 bases are a match to TRBD2. Germline values: CDR1 SGHTA, CDR2 FQGNSA. Germline trimming cut 5 bases from V and 2 bases from J; bases unmatched to any gene: 15. The CDR3 loop spans 17 amino acids. The CDR3 spells CASSHSPYASGTYEQYF. As DNA, the CDR3 is TGTGCCAGCAGCCATAGTCCATACGCTAGCGGTACCTACGAGCAGTACTTC.

In its sample, this clonotype was seen a few times. The rearrangement uses TRBV29-1 and TRBJ2-5; D is possibly TRBD1 (6 bases). Between the trimmed V and J ends, which lost 5 bases and 4 bases, there was a span of 11 bases. The CDR3 is 12 amino acids. Germline V gene sequence: CDR1 SQVTM, CDR2 ANQGSEA. CDR3 nucleotide sequence: TGCAGCGTTCATAAAGGGGGAGAGACCCAGTACTTC. Its translation is CSVHKGGETQYF.

This clonotype was detected many times. The CDR3 DNA reads as TGTGCCAGCCCACAACACAGGGGGCGGGACACTGAAGCTTTCTTT. This encodes CASPQHRGRDTEAFF. The chain is built from TRBV19 and TRBJ1-1, with 9 bases lining up with TRBD1. There are 15 residues in the CDR3. Germline V CDR1 and CDR2: LNHDA, SQIVND (reference sequence). V lost 9 bases, J lost 3 bases, and 11 bases stayed unmatched.

This clonotype was observed a few times. The V gene is TRBV20-1, the J gene TRBJ2-1; D is ambiguous. This CDR3 is 11 amino acids long. Germline loops: CDR1 DFQATT, CDR2 SNEGSKA (reference sequence). The V gene lost 0 bases and the J gene lost 8 bases, with 5 bases spanning the gap. As DNA, the CDR3 is TGCAGTGCTAGAGATCGACATGAGCAGTTCTTC. Translating gives CSARDRHEQFF.

The V and J genes are TRBV7-8 and TRBJ2-1, with 10 bases matching TRBD1. J gave up 7 bases and V 5 bases, and 11 bases lay outside the gene matches. CDR1 is SGHVS, CDR2 FQNEAQ, per germline. CDR3 length: 16 amino acids. CDR3 DNA: TGTGCCAGCAGCCTAACTCCCGGGACAGGGGTGAATGAGCAGTTCTTC. As protein: CASSLTPGTGVNEQFF. The full variable domain, in which reference TRBV7-8 and TRBJ2-1 provide the parts outside the CDR3, is GAGVSQSPRYKVAKRGQDVALRCDPISGHVSLFWYQQALGQGPEFLTYFQNEAQLDKSGLPSDRFFAERPEGSVSTLKIQRTQQEDSAVYLCASSLTPGTGVNEQFFGPGTRLTVL.

The chain has TRBV10-1 and TRBJ2-4; D is unresolved. The CDR3 has 14 residues. Germline V gene data show CDR1 as WNHNN and CDR2 as SYGVQD (reference sequence). Trimming left V 0 bases short and J 5 bases short, with 8 bases between. The CDR3 loop reads CASSESTYQNIQYF. The CDR3 coding sequence is TGCGCCAGCAGTGAGTCAACTTATCAAAACATTCAGTACTTC.

This clonotype was counted a few times. The rearrangement links TRBV7-2 to TRBJ2-7; TRBD2 matches 13 bases. The CDR3 is 15 residues long. The V segment lost 5 bases and the J segment 6 bases; nucleotides outside the gene matches: 7. Germline CDR1 is SGHTA and CDR2 is FQGNSA. CDR3 amino acids: CASSRATSGRGEQYF. CDR3 sequence (DNA): TGTGCCAGCAGCCGAGCAACTAGCGGGAGGGGCGAGCAGTACTTC.

The chain combines TRBV20-1 with TRBJ2-7; D uncertain. The CDR3 runs 11 residues. V was pared by 6 bases and J by 4 bases, with 10 bases between. Germline-derived CDR1 and CDR2 are DFQATT and SNEGSKA (reference sequence). The DNA of the CDR3 is TGCAGTGCAGATAGGATGTACGAGCAGTACTTC. It codes for CSADRMYEQYF.

The V call is TRBV12-3 or TRBV12-4, the J call TRBJ1-3; D unresolved. The CDR3 extends over 13 amino acids. V shed 5 bases and J shed 5 bases, with 10 bases lying between them. The CDR3 spells CASSATLRNTIYF. In DNA form, the CDR3 reads TGTGCCAGCAGTGCCACCCTAAGAAACACCATATATTTT.

This clonotype was detected a few times. This chain connects TRBV30 to TRBJ2-1, with D perhaps matching TRBD2 (6 bases). The V end lost 3 bases, the J end lost 8 bases, and 20 bases lay between the germline ends. The CDR3 is 15 residues long. CDR1 and CDR2 (germline): GTSNPN, SVGIG (reference sequence). For the CDR3, the DNA is TGTGCCTGGAGCCCCGGGACTCCCGGTCAGCATGAGCAGTTCTTC. This encodes CAWSPGTPGQHEQFF.

Only a few counts were recorded for this clonotype. J is TRBJ2-1 and V is TRBV7-9; 10 bases agree with TRBD2. The germline V gene encodes CDR1 SEHNR and CDR2 FQNEAQ (reference sequence). The length of the CDR3 is 15 residues. The junction had 6 bases not matched to a gene; V was cut back by 4 bases and J by 6 bases. CDR3 in amino acids: CASSSEREGRNEQFF. For the CDR3, the DNA is TGTGCCAGCAGCTCCGAGCGGGAGGGCCGCAATGAGCAGTTCTTC.